These 22 T cell receptor beta chains were all obtained from the same sample, sequenced in a study of blood T cell repertoires in COVID-19. The assay was immunoSEQ multiplex PCR, and TCRdb's table has in-frame clones only and misses some. Here the sample spans approximately 250,000 clones, over 75% being singletons. Sequenced input: PBMCs or T cells enriched from blood (not recorded which). All receptors derive from a woman in her forties who had been exposed to COVID-19.

The CDR3 sequence: CASSLVTGPGNTIYF. The CDR3 nucleotides read TGTGCCAGCTCCCTCGTAACAGGGCCCGGAAACACCATATATTTT. The chain carries TRBV18 and TRBJ1-3; a weak D match, TRBD1 (6 bases). The CDR3 is made up of 15 amino acids. Germline CDR1 and CDR2: KGHSH and LQKENI. Trimming took 6 bases from V and 4 from J, leaving 16 bases between them.

This chain links TRBV6-5 with TRBJ2-3, with 7 bases fitting TRBD1. Germline V gives CDR1 MNHEY, CDR2 SVGAGI. The CDR3 consists of 14 residues. The V gene end was trimmed by 10 bases and the J gene end by 3 bases; junction bases not matched to a gene: 10. The CDR3 DNA reads as TGTGCCACCTCCGGGACAGTCACGACAGATACGCAGTATTTT. Its translation is CATSGTVTTDTQYF.

The V gene is TRBV7-8, the J gene TRBJ1-2; no clear D gene. V was shortened by 1 base and J by 0 bases, with 3 bases between the two germline ends. The CDR3 consists of 13 residues. Germline-derived CDR1 and CDR2 are SGHVS and FQNEAQ. CDR3 sequence reads: CASSLGPNYGYTF. DNA of the CDR3: TGTGCCAGCAGCTTAGGGCCTAACTATGGCTACACCTTC.

The rearrangement uses TRBV19 and TRBJ2-3; TRBD2 agrees at 9 bases. The germline V gene encodes CDR1 LNHDA and CDR2 SQIVND (reference sequence). The CDR3 is 16 amino acids. V lost 5 bases, J lost 2 bases, and 8 bases stayed unmatched. CDR3 in DNA: TGTGCCAGTAGTCCAATAGCGGGGGCCCCCACAGATACGCAGTATTTT. This sequence encodes CASSPIAGAPTDTQYF.

This clone was seen only a few times. V gene TRBV7-9 combines with J gene TRBJ1-5; TRBD1 aligns across 7 bases. The trim removed 1 base at V and 2 bases at J, leaving 5 bases unmatched. CDR3 length: 16 amino acids. The germline gives CDR1 SEHNR, CDR2 FQNEAQ (reference sequence). The CDR3 reads CASSLVGGTGNQPQHF. CDR3 coding DNA: TGTGCCAGCAGCTTAGTAGGGGGCACTGGCAATCAGCCCCAGCATTTT.

The chain is built from TRBV29-1 and TRBJ2-7; TRBD2 matches at 7 bases. Germline lookup yields CDR1 SQVTM and CDR2 ANQGSEA. The length of the CDR3 is 15 residues. V was clipped by 7 bases and J by 0 bases; unmatched bases: 12. CDR3 loop: CSAEEWGDYSYEQYF. Here the CDR3 DNA reads TGCAGCGCTGAGGAGTGGGGGGACTACTCCTACGAGCAGTACTTC.

The chain couples TRBV9 to TRBJ1-3; D perhaps matches TRBD1 (5 bases). The germline V gene encodes CDR1 SGDLS and CDR2 YYNGEE. V was cut by 0 bases and J by 2 bases, with 15 bases left in between. This CDR3 has 17 amino acids. As DNA, the CDR3 is TGTGCCAGCAGCGTAGCAGCGTGGGGCGAAACTGGAAACACCATATATTTT. Translated: CASSVAAWGETGNTIYF.

This chain links TRBV6-2 or TRBV6-3 with TRBJ1-4, with 7 bases aligning to TRBD1. CDR1 and CDR2 from the germline V gene are MNHEY and SVGEGT. With V trimmed by 2 bases and J by 3 bases, 3 bases remained unmatched. This CDR3 spans 15 amino acids. In DNA, the CDR3 is TGTGCCAGCAGTTACGGACAGGCTTCTAATGAAAAACTGTTTTTT. Amino acids: CASSYGQASNEKLFF.

The chain is built from TRBV4-3 and TRBJ2-1; D is perhaps TRBD2 (5 bases). CDR3 size: 16 residues. V shed 0 bases and J shed 7 bases, with 16 bases lying between them. From germline, CDR1 is LGHNA and CDR2 YSLEER. CDR3 region: CASSQELRARGNEQFF. The CDR3 region has the DNA TGCGCCAGCAGCCAAGAGCTGAGGGCCCGCGGAAATGAGCAGTTCTTC.

The chain combines TRBV19 with TRBJ1-3, with a possible D match to TRBD1 (5 bases). V gave up 7 bases and J gave up 1 base, with 20 bases separating them. The CDR3 totals 17 residues. Germline assignment: CDR1 LNHDA and CDR2 SQIVND (reference sequence). Here the CDR3 DNA reads TGTGCCAGTAACCCGGGGCCGGGGAGGTCGTCTGGAAACACCATATATTTT. Translating gives CASNPGPGRSSGNTIYF.

The J gene is TRBJ1-1, the V gene TRBV19, with a weak D call TRBD1 (6 bases). The CDR3 spans 15 residues. The germline V gene has CDR1 LNHDA and CDR2 SQIVND (reference sequence). V was clipped by 11 bases and J by 0 bases, with 19 bases between them. CDR3 region: CAAKLPGQMNTEAFF. CDR3 in DNA: TGTGCCGCAAAACTACCGGGACAAATGAACACTGAAGCTTTCTTT.

This chain links TRBV7-3 with TRBJ2-1; 12 bases agree with TRBD1. The germline CDR1 and CDR2 sequences are SGHTA and FQGTGA. The V segment lost 5 bases and the J segment 10 bases; nucleotides outside the gene matches: 15. The CDR3 loop spans 17 amino acids. The DNA for the CDR3 is TGTGCCAGCAGCCCACAACGACCGGGACAGGGGGCAGTCGAGCAGTTCTTC. This codes for CASSPQRPGQGAVEQFF.

The count of this clone is one. The V gene is TRBV18, the J gene TRBJ1-5; 9 nucleotides match TRBD1. CDR3 length equals 14 residues. Germline CDR1 reads KGHSH; CDR2 reads LQKENI. V lost 4 bases, J lost 5 bases, and 3 bases stayed unmatched. The CDR3 DNA reads as TGTGCCAGCTCACTAACAGGGGGCGATCAGCCCCAGCATTTT. Translating it yields CASSLTGGDQPQHF. The full variable domain, completed using reference TRBV18 and TRBJ1-5, is NAGVMQNPRHLVRRRGQEARLRCSPMKGHSHVYWYRQLPEEGLKFMVYLQKENIIDESGMPKERFSAEFPKEGPSILRIQQVVRGDSAAYFCASSLTGGDQPQHFGDGTRLSIL.

The chain joins TRBV7-9 to TRBJ1-1; no definite D call. This CDR3 has 13 residues. Trimming removed 5 bases at V and 8 bases at J, with 15 bases between. Germline V lookup: CDR1 SEHNR, CDR2 FQNEAQ (reference sequence). The CDR3 DNA reads as TGTGCCAGCAGCCGTTCTCGGGAAAGGGAAGCTTTCTTT. Translating gives CASSRSREREAFF.

The rearrangement links TRBV7-2 to TRBJ1-3; D unclear. Germline V gives CDR1 SGHTA, CDR2 FQGNSA. The CDR3 length is 16 residues. V was shortened by 4 bases and J by 0 bases, with 13 bases between the two germline ends. The CDR3: CASSSTNAYSGNTIYF. The DNA of the CDR3 is TGTGCCAGCAGCTCAACCAACGCCTACTCTGGAAACACCATATATTTT. The variable domain in full, with the rest retrieved from reference TRBV7-2 and TRBJ1-3, is GAGVSQSPSNKVTEKGKDVELRCDPISGHTALYWYRQSLGQGLEFLIYFQGNSAPDKSGLPSDRFSAERTGGSVSTLTIQRTQQEDSAVYLCASSSTNAYSGNTIYFGEGSWLTVV.

A few counts support this clone. This chain links TRBV5-1 with TRBJ2-2; TRBD1 might be the D (5 bases). Germline assignment: CDR1 SGHRS and CDR2 YFSETQ. The CDR3 length is 14 residues. The V gene lost 0 bases and the J gene lost 4 bases, with 7 bases spanning the gap. CDR3 amino acids: CASSLGQSTGELFF. The CDR3 DNA reads TGCGCCAGCAGCTTGGGACAGAGCACCGGGGAGCTGTTTTTT.

The rearrangement joins TRBV4-2 to TRBJ2-5; 12 bases align to TRBD1. This CDR3 region has 18 residues. Looked up from germline, CDR1 is LGHNA and CDR2 is YNFKEQ. V trimming: 2 bases; J trimming: 4 bases; junction bases outside the gene matches: 11. The CDR3 protein is CASSQRKSGTGGRETQYF. The CDR3, as DNA: TGTGCCAGCAGCCAAAGGAAAAGTGGGACAGGGGGCAGAGAGACCCAGTACTTC.

The DNA for the CDR3 is TGTGCCAGCAGCGGACAGGGGGGAGATACGCAGTATTTT. Protein product: CASSGQGGDTQYF. The chain combines TRBV2 with TRBJ2-3; 10 bases align to TRBD1. The CDR3 runs to 13 residues. Germline CDR1 and CDR2: SNHLY and FYNNEI. J gave up 5 bases and V 6 bases, and 2 bases lay outside the gene matches.

This clone was observed a handful of times. The rearrangement joins TRBV15 to TRBJ1-6, with D maybe TRBD1 (6 bases). The V end was cut by 5 bases, the J end by 9 bases, with 23 bases between. The CDR3 spans 17 residues. The germline gives CDR1 LNHNV, CDR2 YYDKDF (reference sequence). The CDR3 sequence is CATSRIPVGRGISPLHF. CDR3 DNA: TGTGCCACCAGCCGCATCCCGGTGGGCAGGGGAATTTCACCCCTCCACTTT.

This clone was found a few times. V gene TRBV18 combines with J gene TRBJ1-1; D is unclear. Germline V gene sequence: CDR1 KGHSH, CDR2 LQKENI. V shed 1 base and J shed 1 base, with 16 bases lying between them. This CDR3 is 17 amino acids long. The DNA for the CDR3 is TGTGCCAGCTCACCACTGGAACTCGGGATCCAGAACACTGAAGCTTTCTTT. Amino acid sequence: CASSPLELGIQNTEAFF.

This clone was seen more than once but under ten times. V and J are TRBV4-1 and TRBJ2-7; D is perhaps TRBD2 (6 bases). The CDR3 has 16 residues. V was shortened by 0 bases and J by 2 bases, with 14 bases between the two germline ends. The germline V gene has CDR1 MGHRA and CDR2 YSYEKL. The chain's CDR3 is CASSQDLGGTPYEQYF. The DNA of the CDR3 is TGCGCCAGCAGCCAAGATCTTGGGGGGACTCCCTACGAGCAGTACTTC.

The rearrangement joins TRBV15 to TRBJ1-2, with D possibly being TRBD1 (5 bases). The CDR3 is 14 amino acids. Per germline, CDR1 LNHNV and CDR2 YYDKDF (reference sequence). V lost 5 bases and J 8 bases, leaving 18 bases between the germline ends. The chain's CDR3 is CATSHGRGEGGYTF. CDR3 coding DNA: TGTGCCACCAGCCACGGACGAGGGGAGGGCGGCTACACCTTC.